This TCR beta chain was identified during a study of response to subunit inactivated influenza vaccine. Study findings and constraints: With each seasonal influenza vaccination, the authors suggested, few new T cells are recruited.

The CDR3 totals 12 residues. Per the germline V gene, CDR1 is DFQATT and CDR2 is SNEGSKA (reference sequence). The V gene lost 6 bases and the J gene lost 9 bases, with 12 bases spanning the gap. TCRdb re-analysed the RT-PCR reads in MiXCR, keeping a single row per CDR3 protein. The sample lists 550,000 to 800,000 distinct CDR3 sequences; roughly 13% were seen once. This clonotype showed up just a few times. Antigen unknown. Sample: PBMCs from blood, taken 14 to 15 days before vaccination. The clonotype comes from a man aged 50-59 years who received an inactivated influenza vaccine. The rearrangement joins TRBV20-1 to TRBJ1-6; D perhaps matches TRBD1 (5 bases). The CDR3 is CSALGGSSPLHF. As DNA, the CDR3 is TGCAGTGCCCTTGGGGGTAGTTCACCCCTCCACTTT.